This TCR beta chain is drawn from a study of chemoradiotherapy in HPV16-positive cancers. Libraries were prepared by immunoSEQ multiplex PCR; TCRdb keeps only in-frame clonotypes and omits some of them. The sample shows 1,500 to 2,000 clones, roughly 95% of them seen only once. Study-wide results and limits: Candidate HPV-specific clones and E7-related TCR motifs grew in tumor during treatment.

The CDR3 totals 17 residues. In germline, CDR1 is SGHVS, CDR2 FQNEAQ. V dropped 5 bases and J dropped 4 bases, with 21 bases sitting between them. Notes on this clone: Antigen: not known.

The starting material was tumor tissue, obtained from a patient who underwent chemoradiotherapy. V gene TRBV7-8 combines with J gene TRBJ2-1, with no clear D. The TCR sequence derives from a human donor with HPV-associated anogenital cancer. The chain's CDR3 is CASSPPRRVMQYNEQFF. The CDR3 coding sequence is TGTGCCAGCAGCCCACCCCGTCGGGTCATGCAATACAATGAGCAGTTCTTC.